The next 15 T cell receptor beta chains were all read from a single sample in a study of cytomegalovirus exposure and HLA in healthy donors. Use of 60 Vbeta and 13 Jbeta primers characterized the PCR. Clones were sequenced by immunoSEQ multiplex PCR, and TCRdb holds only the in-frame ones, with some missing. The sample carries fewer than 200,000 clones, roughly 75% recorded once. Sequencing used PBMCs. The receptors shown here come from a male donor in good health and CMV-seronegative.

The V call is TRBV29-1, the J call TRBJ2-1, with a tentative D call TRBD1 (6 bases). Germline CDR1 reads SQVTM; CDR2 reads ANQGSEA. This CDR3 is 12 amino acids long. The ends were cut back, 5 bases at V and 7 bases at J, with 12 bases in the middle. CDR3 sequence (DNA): TGCAGCGTTCGGCCAGGGGAGAATGAGCAGTTCTTC. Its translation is CSVRPGENEQFF.

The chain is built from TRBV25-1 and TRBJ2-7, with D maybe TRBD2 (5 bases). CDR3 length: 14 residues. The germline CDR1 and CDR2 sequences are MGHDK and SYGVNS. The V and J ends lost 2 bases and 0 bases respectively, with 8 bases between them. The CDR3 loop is CASSEEGHSYEQYF. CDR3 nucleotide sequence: TGTGCCAGCAGTGAAGAGGGCCACTCCTACGAGCAGTACTTC.

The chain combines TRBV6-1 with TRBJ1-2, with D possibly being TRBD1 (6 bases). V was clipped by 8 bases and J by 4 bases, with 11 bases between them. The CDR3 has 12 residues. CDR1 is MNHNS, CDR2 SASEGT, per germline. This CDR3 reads CASRDKFYGYTF. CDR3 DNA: TGTGCCAGCCGGGACAAGTTCTATGGCTACACCTTC.

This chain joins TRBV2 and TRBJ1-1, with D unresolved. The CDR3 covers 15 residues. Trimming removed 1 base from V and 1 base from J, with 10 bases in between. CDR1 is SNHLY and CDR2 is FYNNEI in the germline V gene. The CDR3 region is CASSEVGVQNTEAFF. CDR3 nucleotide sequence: TGTGCCAGCAGTGAAGTCGGGGTCCAGAACACTGAAGCTTTCTTT.

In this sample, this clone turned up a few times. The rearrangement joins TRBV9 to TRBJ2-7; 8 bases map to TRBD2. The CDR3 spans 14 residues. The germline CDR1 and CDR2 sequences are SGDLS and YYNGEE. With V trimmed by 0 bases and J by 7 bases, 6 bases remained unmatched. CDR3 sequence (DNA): TGTGCCAGCAGCGTAGACGGGGGGGCGAGAGAGCAGTACTTC. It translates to CASSVDGGAREQYF. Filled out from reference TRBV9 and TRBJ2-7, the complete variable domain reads DSGVTQTPKHLITATGQRVTLRCSPRSGDLSVYWYQQSLDQGLQFLIQYYNGEERAKGNILERFSAQQFPDLHSELNLSSLELGDSALYFCASSVDGGAREQYFGPGTRLTVT.

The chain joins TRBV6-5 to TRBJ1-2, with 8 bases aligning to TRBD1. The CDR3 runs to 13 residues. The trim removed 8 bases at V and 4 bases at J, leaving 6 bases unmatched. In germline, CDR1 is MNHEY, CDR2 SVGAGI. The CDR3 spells CASFEGQGYGYTF. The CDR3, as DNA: TGTGCCAGCTTCGAAGGACAGGGCTATGGCTACACCTTC.

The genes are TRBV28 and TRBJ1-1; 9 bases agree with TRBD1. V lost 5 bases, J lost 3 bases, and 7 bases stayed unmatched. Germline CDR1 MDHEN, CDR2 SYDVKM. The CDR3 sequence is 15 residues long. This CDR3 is CASSTRDRVYTEAFF. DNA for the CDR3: TGTGCCAGCAGTACCCGGGACAGGGTCTACACTGAAGCTTTCTTT.

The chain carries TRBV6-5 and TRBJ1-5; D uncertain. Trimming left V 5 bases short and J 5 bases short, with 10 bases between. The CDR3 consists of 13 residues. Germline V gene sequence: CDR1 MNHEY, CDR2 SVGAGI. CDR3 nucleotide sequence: TGTGCCAGCAGTGACGGCGGATATCAGCCCCAGCATTTT. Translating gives CASSDGGYQPQHF.

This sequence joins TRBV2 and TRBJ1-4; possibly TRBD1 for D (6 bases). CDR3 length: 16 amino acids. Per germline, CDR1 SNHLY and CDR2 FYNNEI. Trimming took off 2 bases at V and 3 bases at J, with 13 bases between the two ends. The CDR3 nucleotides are TGTGCCAGCAGTGAAAAAGGACAGACGGCTAATGAAAAACTGTTTTTT. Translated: CASSEKGQTANEKLFF.

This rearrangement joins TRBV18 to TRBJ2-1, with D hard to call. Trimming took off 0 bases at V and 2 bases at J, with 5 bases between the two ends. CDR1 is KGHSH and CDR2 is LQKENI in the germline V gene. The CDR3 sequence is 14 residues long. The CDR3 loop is CASSPPTAYNEQFF. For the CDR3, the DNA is TGTGCCAGCTCACCACCAACAGCCTACAATGAGCAGTTCTTC.

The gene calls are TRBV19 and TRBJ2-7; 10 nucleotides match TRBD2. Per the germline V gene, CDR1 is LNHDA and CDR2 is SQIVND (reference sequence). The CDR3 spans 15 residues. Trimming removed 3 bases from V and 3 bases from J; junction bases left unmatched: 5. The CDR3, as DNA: TGTGCCAGTAGTATGGCTAGCGGGAGAATCTACGAGCAGTACTTC. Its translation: CASSMASGRIYEQYF.

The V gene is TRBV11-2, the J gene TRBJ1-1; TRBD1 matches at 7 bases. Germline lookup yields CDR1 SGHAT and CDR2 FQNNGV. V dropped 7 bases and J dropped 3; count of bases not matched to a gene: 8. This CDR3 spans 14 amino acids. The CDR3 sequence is CASNPGQRHTEAFF. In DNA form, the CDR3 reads TGTGCCAGCAACCCGGGACAGAGACACACTGAAGCTTTCTTT.

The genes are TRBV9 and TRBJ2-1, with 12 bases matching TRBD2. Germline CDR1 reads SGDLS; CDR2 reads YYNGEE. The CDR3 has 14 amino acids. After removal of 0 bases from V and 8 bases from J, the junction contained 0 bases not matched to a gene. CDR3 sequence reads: CASSVASGRDEQFF. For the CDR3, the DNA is TGTGCCAGCAGCGTAGCTAGCGGGAGGGATGAGCAGTTCTTC.

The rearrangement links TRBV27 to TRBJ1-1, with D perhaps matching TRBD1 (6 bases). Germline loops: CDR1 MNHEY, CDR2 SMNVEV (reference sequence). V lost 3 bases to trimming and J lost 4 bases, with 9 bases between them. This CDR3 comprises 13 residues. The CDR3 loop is CASSFRQATEAFF. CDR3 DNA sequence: TGTGCCAGCAGTTTCCGACAGGCCACTGAAGCTTTCTTT.

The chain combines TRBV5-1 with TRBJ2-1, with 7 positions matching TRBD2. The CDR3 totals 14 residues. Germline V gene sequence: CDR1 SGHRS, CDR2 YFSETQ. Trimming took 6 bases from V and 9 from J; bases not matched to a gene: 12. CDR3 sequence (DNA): TGCGCCAGCATAACTAGCGAGGCTCGAGGTGAGCAGTTCTTC. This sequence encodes CASITSEARGEQFF.